Below, one TCR beta chain is given with its context. This clonotype was detected a few times. No cognate antigen has been identified for it. No base quality information exists; no much larger clone differs at one position. Libraries were built with RACE. Sequencer: NextSeq 500. During library preparation, unique molecular identifiers were attached to individual cDNA molecules so that TCRs could be counted in a quantitative, reproducible way. From each blood RNA sample, both TCR alpha and TCR beta chains were sequenced. Per the authors' processing: Samples had a median of about 96,000 TCRs, with a range from about 23,224 to 750,000. The Decombinator software suite was used to annotate the V, J and CDR3 of the TCR reads. Every sample was subsampled to the same number of TCRs (28,000) for the PS versus PT1 abundance plots. Expanded TCRs were defined as absent before sensitization and observed at least eight times at the 2-week time point. TCRdb reanalyzed the raw reads on its own, using fastp at Q25 for trimming and MiXCR for clone calling, and kept in-frame beta chains. Here each entry gathers all rows of one CDR3 protein and keeps the most common genes and DNA. The V and J calls reflect TCRdb's pipeline rather than the authors' work. Counted in this sample were 65,000 to 95,000 distinct CDR3 sequences; less than 8.5% of them appeared once. Approximately 1.2% of the sample is in the top ten clones.

The intended sense of this specimen's time point label: patch test 2, 6 weeks after DPC sensitization. The treatment or condition tag for this specimen amounts to: therapeutic diphenylcyclopropenone sensitization with weekly scalp DPC. At every patch-test visit, the blood draw took place before the patch test was put on. To be eligible, patients had to be aged 18 to 70, diagnosed with alopecia and judged suitable for DPC therapy, while pregnant patients were excluded. Total RNA was extracted from unfractionated whole blood collected in Tempus Blood RNA tubes. This entry comes from a study of human T cells and chemical hapten exposure (dated by TCRdb to about 2021). About the investigation overall: For sensitization, 2% DPC in acetone was applied to a roughly 2 cm by roughly 2 cm area of upper inner arm skin. Peripheral blood TCR repertoire changes were tracked in vivo in alopecia patients during primary and secondary sensitization to the hapten diphenylcyclopropenone (DPC). Alopecia areata with under or over 50% scalp involvement, alopecia totalis and alopecia universalis were represented in the patient cohort, which was mostly female. Patch testing was done on the upper back using Finn chambers containing 0.01% DPC, and results were scored after 6 days according to International Contact Dermatitis Research Group standards. Blood samples were taken from patients before sensitization (week 0) and at 2, 6 and about 24 weeks after DPC sensitization. Blood for TCR sequencing was provided by twenty-nine alopecia patients at one to four time points (pre-sensitization, 2, 6 and 24 weeks). Libraries were combined into a pool for sequencing, and differences in TCR yield between samples came mainly from small differences in library volumes within the pool. Throughout the study period of approximately 23 weeks, patients also received therapeutic DPC doses to the scalp every week. What the research found in general, with its limitations: Because every patient had alopecia, a presumed autoimmune disease, the patients' immune response might differ from that of healthy individuals. Significantly more large CDR3 similarity clusters were formed by expanded TCRs than by pre-sensitization or healthy control sets, consistent with antigen-driven responses. Repeated subsampling changed both the strength of the expansion versus patch-test correlation and the threshold at which the correlation became significant. Patch test score was positively correlated with the number of PT1 expanded TCRs, with significance at thresholds 8, 16 and 32 but not at 4. No change with DPC sensitization was found in the number of TCRs above 1 in 1000 frequency, and no evidence of global repertoire structure alterations was found.

The CDR3, from cysteine to phenylalanine, totals 14 residues. Here the CDR3 DNA is all that survives: 42 bases in frame from base 1. CDR1 and CDR2 (MGHRA, YSYEKL) derive from the germline V gene. V and J are trimmed by 3 bases and 6 bases, and the gene matches miss 4 bases of the junction. The specimen comprised whole blood, sampled in connection with sensitization to the hapten diphenylcyclopropenone (DPC). The sequence is built from TRBV4-1 and TRBJ1-1; 10 bases in the middle match TRBD1. This TCR derives from a woman aged 25 to 39 with alopecia areata. Some clones in this sample may be carry-over from other donors' samples. The CDR3 region: CASSHQTGGSEAFF. The sequence in DNA is TGCGCCAGCAGCCACCAGACAGGGGGCTCTGAAGCTTTCTTT.